This T cell receptor beta chain was sequenced for a study of blood T cell repertoires in COVID-19 (dated by TCRdb to 2018 to 2021). Context from the whole study: Samples from collaborators originated in the United States, Italy and Spain and spanned both the acute and convalescent phases of COVID-19. Where HLA class I and class II types were available, the types were taken from metadata supplied by the sample provider, not from assay-based typing. The samples were drawn from two sources: the first 160 participants of the ongoing ImmuneRACE study, and 950 to 1,500 subjects contributed by 6 global collaborators. Deeply sampled blood TCRbeta repertoires from subjects exposed to, actively infected with, or recovered from COVID-19 were included in the dataset. Nearly every sample came with metadata listing a de-identified subject ID, COVID-19 status, age in years and sex. The prospective study material was composed of cDNA or gDNA derived from T cells, B-cell-depleted T cells, or PBMCs. The repertoires were released in a freely available public database meant as a resource for research on the immune response to SARS-CoV-2.

Beyond this particular receptor, the publication reports: The quantity of clinical and demographic metadata differed by source and by participant and was supplied without curation.

TCRbeta CDR3 regions were amplified from genomic DNA by means of the immunoSEQ Assay, a bias-controlled multiplex PCR. The study's own analysis went as follows. The number of nucleated cells in each sample was estimated by amplification of reference gene primers within the assay. Sequence reads were collapsed and filtered to measure the absolute abundance of every unique TCRbeta CDR3 rearrangement. For each sample, productive Simpson clonality was calculated as the square root of Simpson's diversity index over productive rearrangements. This is the immuneACCESS table as TCRdb keeps it, with only in-frame sequences that have V and J called. A part of the clones is gone; compared with another copy, unresolved V genes explain less than half, and the rest is unexplained. That table is the source of V, J and clone size, and D and trimming were worked out from the DNA. A total of fewer than 450,000 clones appear in this sample, almost 90% of them only once. The ten most abundant clones make up roughly 6.6% of the sample.

For this clone: Its antigen specificity is not known. One base away there is no much larger clone; base qualities are not given.

One collaborating source in Seattle enrolled patients during active infection and followed them longitudinally through the course of disease. The collaborating institutions used their own protocols to collect whole blood in K2EDTA tubes. Collaborator samples were shipped for TCRbeta analysis as frozen whole blood, isolated PBMCs, or DNA extracted from either sample type. The source is a woman in her seventies with COVID-19, enrolled during active disease. Sequencing was carried out using peripheral blood.

The CDR3 here reads CASKWGPSDTQYF. DNA sequence: TGCGCCAGCAAATGGGGGCCGTCAGATACGCAGTATTTT. Here the chain combines TRBV4-1 and TRBJ2-3, with TRBD1 perhaps the D gene, on 6 matching bases. Cut back by 7 bases and 4 bases, the V and J ends lie 12 bases apart. Looking up the germline V gene yields CDR1 MGHRA and CDR2 YSYEKL. From the cysteine through the phenylalanine, the CDR3 covers 13 amino acids. Only the CDR3 part of the read is kept: 39 bases, read in frame from the first base.